Given below is one TCR beta chain in context. This clone's antigen is unknown. One base away there is no much larger clone; base qualities are not given. CDR1 and CDR2 are drawn from the germline V gene: KGHSH, LQKENI. The CDR3, from cysteine to phenylalanine, totals 14 residues. Solely the CDR3 DNA is kept, with 42 bases framed from the first base. At the junction V is shortened by 3 bases and J by 3 bases, with 10 bases in between. TCRbeta CDR3 regions were amplified from genomic DNA by means of the immunoSEQ Assay, a bias-controlled multiplex PCR. For the original study's pipeline: Within the assay, amplification of reference gene primers was used to estimate how many nucleated cells each sample contained. To quantify the absolute abundance of each unique TCRbeta CDR3 rearrangement, sequence reads were collapsed and filtered. For each sample, productive Simpson clonality was calculated by taking the square root of Simpson's diversity index across productive rearrangements. TCRdb retrieved this table from immuneACCESS and kept in-frame rearrangements only. Not all clones are present; in checked studies, unresolved V genes account for under half, and no reason is known for the remainder. V, J and clone size derive from that table, while D and trimming were established from the DNA sequence. This sample comprises a few hundred thousand clones, more than 80% of them detected only once. About 3% of the sample rests with the top ten.

Each collaborating institution followed its own protocols to collect whole blood in K2EDTA tubes. For TCRbeta analysis, collaborator samples were shipped as frozen whole blood, as isolated PBMCs, or as DNA extracted from either sample type. This entry comes from a study of blood T cell repertoires in COVID-19 (TCRdb year 2020). Looking at the study overall: The collaborator samples originated in the United States, Italy and Spain and spanned the acute and convalescent phases of COVID-19. Deeply sampled blood TCRbeta repertoires from subjects exposed to, actively infected with, or recovered from COVID-19 were included in the dataset. The repertoires were released in a freely available public database meant as a resource for research on the immune response to SARS-CoV-2. Where available, HLA class I and class II types were obtained from metadata supplied by the sample provider rather than from assay-based typing. Samples were obtained from the ongoing ImmuneRACE study (first 160 participants) and from 1,254 subjects provided by 6 global collaborators. Sample metadata almost always included a de-identified subject ID, COVID-19 status, age in years and sex. The prospective study material was composed of cDNA or gDNA derived from T cells, B-cell-depleted T cells, or PBMCs. Findings and caveats that apply to the study as a whole: Clinical and demographic metadata were provided uncurated, with the amount varying by source and participant.

The receptor was derived from a woman younger than 45 with active or convalescent COVID-19. Material: peripheral blood. The sequence is built from TRBV18 and TRBJ2-3, with the D gene call left open. The DNA is TGTGCCAGCTCACCGGGCATCTCTACAGATACGCAGTATTTT. This yields the protein CASSPGISTDTQYF.